The clone carrying this TCR beta chain was seen a few times. Sequenced material consisted of expressed TCRB transcripts (all of the isolated RNA was reverse transcribed). Naive, central memory and regulatory T cell samples averaged around 3.5 million immunoSEQ reads each. Data came from immunoSEQ multiplex PCR; TCRdb stores just in-frame clones and leaves some out. This table holds about 300,000 clones, roughly 8% found once. CDR1 is SGHTA, CDR2 FQGTGA, per germline. This CDR3 has 13 residues. Trimming at V came to 6 bases and at J to 4 bases, leaving 3 bases not matched to a gene. The sample is drawn from a study of beta chain features in type 1 diabetes.

Sample: central memory CD4+ T cells from blood. This receptor was taken from a woman between 18 and 30 years old in good health. The chain recombines TRBV7-3 with TRBJ2-5; 9 nucleotides agree with TRBD2. DNA for the CDR3: TGTGCCAGCAGTAGCGGGAGTTCAGAGACCCAGTACTTC. Its translation: CASSSGSSETQYF. The full variable domain, its missing parts supplied by reference TRBV7-3 and TRBJ2-5, is GAGVSQTPSNKVTEKGKYVELRCDPISGHTALYWYRQSLGQGPEFLIYFQGTGAADDSGLPNDRFFAVRPEGSVSTLKIQRTERGDSAVYLCASSSGSSETQYFGPGTRLLVL.